Described below is a single T cell receptor beta chain sequence and its context. These data come from a study of blood T cell repertoires in COVID-19. Only in-frame clones appear in the TCRdb table, and some are missing; sequencing was by immunoSEQ multiplex PCR. The table lists roughly 330,000 clones, just over 85% of them singletons, with less than 11% in the top ten. Germline lookup yields CDR1 MDHEN and CDR2 SYDVKM. The CDR3 length is 13 residues. V gave up 2 bases and J gave up 6 bases, with 10 bases separating them. The chain joins TRBV28 to TRBJ1-2; D perhaps matches TRBD1 (6 bases). Sequenced input: PBMCs or T cells enriched from blood (not recorded which). The TCR comes from a woman under 30 who had recovered from COVID-19. The CDR3 bases are TGTGCCAGCAGTTTAGGGGGCGCTGATGGCTACACCTTC. It specifies CASSLGGADGYTF.